A single sample is the source of the 6 T cell receptor beta chains below, sequenced in a study of shared clonotypes between healthy human individuals. The naive CD8 population came from CD45RO-negative cells selected for CCR7, without terminally differentiated effector memory CD45RA+ cells. TCRdb's copy holds only in-frame clones and misses some; the assay was immunoSEQ multiplex PCR. This sample has under 1 million clones, with 90% to 95% found just once. Sequenced sample: naive CD8+ T cells sorted from blood. These receptors were taken from a man aged 30-40 years in good health.

Only a few counts were recorded for this clone. This specimen includes other DNA sequences encoding the same CDR3. The chain couples TRBV5-4 to TRBJ1-1; D unresolved. From germline, CDR1 is SGHNT and CDR2 YYREEE (reference sequence). V dropped 0 bases and J dropped 4 bases, with 7 bases sitting between them. This CDR3 is built from 13 residues. CDR3 protein: CASSLVGSTEAFF. The CDR3 bases are TGTGCCAGCAGCTTGGTTGGGAGCACTGAAGCTTTCTTT.

The CDR3 nucleotides are TGTGCCAGCAGCCCCGGACTAGCGACAACCTCCTACAATGAGCAGTTCTTC. This encodes CASSPGLATTSYNEQFF. J is TRBJ2-1 and V is TRBV5-4; 9 bases line up with TRBD2. The V gene end was trimmed by 4 bases and the J gene end by 0 bases; junction bases not matched to a gene: 8. CDR1 and CDR2 (germline): SGHNT, YYREEE (reference sequence). The CDR3 consists of 17 residues.

The chain couples TRBV10-1 to TRBJ1-1, with D possibly TRBD1 on 6 matching bases. CDR1 and CDR2 from the germline V gene are WNHNN and SYGVQD (reference sequence). V lost 3 bases to trimming and J lost 3 bases, with 17 bases between them. The CDR3 consists of 16 residues. The CDR3 loop is CASSEGQGIVDTEAFF. In nucleotides, the CDR3 is TGCGCCAGCAGTGAAGGGCAGGGGATTGTGGACACTGAAGCTTTCTTT.

The chain joins TRBV27 to TRBJ2-3, with D tentatively TRBD1 (6 bases). V lost 5 bases and J 4 bases, leaving 10 bases between the germline ends. This CDR3 region has 13 residues. Germline values: CDR1 MNHEY, CDR2 SMNVEV (reference sequence). The DNA of the CDR3 is TGTGCCAGCAGTCCTGGACAGCCAGATACGCAGTATTTT. This translates into CASSPGQPDTQYF.

This rearrangement joins TRBV21-1 to TRBJ2-7; TRBD2 is the table's D call and was not checked against the DNA. TRBV21-1 is a pseudogene segment. CDR3 length: 16 amino acids. CDR3 in amino acids: CASSKRATSGIHEQYF. The DNA for the CDR3 is TGTGCCAGCAGCAAACGAGCGACTAGCGGGATCCACGAGCAGTACTTC.

The V and J genes are TRBV2 and TRBJ2-1; 8 nucleotides line up with TRBD2. The CDR3 length is 17 residues. V shed 5 bases and J 9 bases; nucleotides not matched to a gene: 18. CDR1 is SNHLY, CDR2 FYNNEI, per germline. As DNA, the CDR3 is TGTGCCAGCAGTCCAGGGGAGGAGTGGACTAGCTTGCCTGAGCAGTTCTTC. It specifies CASSPGEEWTSLPEQFF.